A single sample gave rise to the 5 T cell receptor beta chains below, sequenced in a study of regulatory T cells in long-lasting Graves disease. Arm-PCR of CDR3 regions and iRepertoire HTBI primers were used to build TCR beta libraries. TCRdb processed the multiplex PCR reads anew with MiXCR; each CDR3 protein has one entry. Of 450,000 to 600,000 distinct CDR3 sequences in the sample, approximately 13% are singletons; the top ten hold approximately 9.3%. Time point indicated: newly diagnosed GD, antithyroid drugs for less than 3 months. Isolated PBMC RNA provided the starting material for the TCR library. These data were also filed under a second study, of T cells in Graves' hyperthyroidism and ophthalmopathy.

The starting material was peripheral blood mononuclear cells (PBMCs), obtained at new diagnosis, from a patient treated with antithyroid drugs. The receptors derive from a man younger than 40 with Graves disease.

This sequence joins TRBV5-6 and TRBJ2-6, with D uncertain. The CDR3 has 15 amino acids. Deletions cut 0 bases from V and 2 bases from J, with 6 bases between. Germline CDR1 SGHDT, CDR2 YYEEEE. CDR3 loop: CASSLGTTGANVLTF. As DNA, the CDR3 is TGTGCCAGCAGCTTGGGCACCACTGGGGCCAACGTCCTGACTTTC.

This clonotype was seen repeatedly, ten times or more. The chain links TRBV7-9 to TRBJ2-1; D possibly corresponds to TRBD1 (6 bases). CDR3 length: 16 residues. Germline CDR1 is SEHNR and CDR2 is FQNEAQ (reference sequence). Trimming cost V 4 bases and J 2 bases, with 15 bases left between them. The chain's CDR3 is CASSSNGGGAYNEQFF. DNA for the CDR3: TGTGCCAGCAGCTCTAATGGGGGCGGAGCCTACAATGAGCAGTTCTTC.

V is TRBV27 and J is TRBJ2-5; D possibly corresponds to TRBD2 (6 bases). V was shortened by 2 bases and J by 4 bases, with 11 bases between the two germline ends. Looked up from germline, CDR1 is MNHEY and CDR2 is SMNVEV (reference sequence). The CDR3 runs to 14 residues. The CDR3, as DNA: TGTGCCAGCAGTTTAACCCTCGGGGGAGAGACCCAGTACTTC. This translates into CASSLTLGGETQYF.

This clonotype was detected ten times or more. The CDR3 loop reads CASRTLAGGVYTQYF. In DNA, the CDR3 is TGTGCCAGCAGGACGCTAGCGGGAGGTGTATATACGCAGTATTTT. The V call is TRBV2, the J call TRBJ2-3, with 11 bases matching TRBD2. Unmatched junction bases numbered 9, after V lost 6 bases and J lost 7 bases. The CDR3 spans 15 residues. CDR1 and CDR2 (germline): SNHLY, FYNNEI.

This clonotype was detected many times. The chain links TRBV28 to TRBJ2-3; 11 positions agree with TRBD2. Germline loops: CDR1 MDHEN, CDR2 SYDVKM. CDR3 length: 14 residues. The junction had 4 bases not matched to a gene; V was cut back by 6 bases and J by 5 bases. CDR3 sequence (DNA): TGTGCCAGCAGACTAGCGGGAGCGATAGATACGCAGTATTTT. Residues: CASRLAGAIDTQYF.